The rows below give T cell receptor beta chains drawn from one sample of a study of shared clonotypes between healthy human individuals. The assay was immunoSEQ multiplex PCR, and TCRdb's table has in-frame clones only and misses some. The table records about 2.2 million clones, around 93% of them present only once. The sequenced material came from naive CD8+ T cells from PBMCs. These receptors originate from a man aged 18 to 30 in good health. Some clones in this sample may be carry-over from other donors' samples. The conserved cysteine and the conserved F or W are not part of the CDR3 here. Clone size is given for some rows only: seen once, a few or many times, or a class if the clone is expanded.

NA,10,TRBV27,TRBJ2-7,ASTAQTYEQY
NA,13,TRBV9,TRBJ2-3,ASSVAGGRTDTQY
NA,15,TRBV5-1,TRBJ1-1,ASSPGQIDSLNTEAF
NA,14,TRBV6-5,TRBJ1-1,ASSYSRQGMNTEAF
NA,13,TRBV6-5,TRBJ1-1,ASSPYGPENTEAF
NA,9,TRBV27,TRBJ1-1,ASRNYHEAF
NA,10,TRBV2,TRBJ2-5,ASRALGETQY
once,13,TRBV7-9,TRBJ2-1,ATPTQGSSYNEQF
NA,17,TRBV11-2,TRBJ2-1,ASSLDRAGVVFQGNEQF
NA,12,TRBV5-8,TRBJ2-7,ASSAGQESYEQY
NA,13,TRBV7-3,TRBJ2-5,ASSSEASGRETQY
NA,11,TRBV9,TRBJ2-2,AGQGAETGELF
NA,13,TRBV19,TRBJ2-1,ASSRREGSYNEQF
NA,13,TRBV2,TRBJ1-4,ASSPVQSKAEKLF
NA,12,TRBV6-5,TRBJ2-7,ASSYISGPRVQY
NA,13,TRBV7-2,TRBJ1-5,ASSLTVYSNQPQH
NA,16,TRBV28,TRBJ2-7,ASRRTTGTSGRGYEQY
NA,10,TRBV7-9,TRBJ1-2,ASTLDGAAYT
few,15,TRBV4-1,TRBJ1-2,ASSQDWAMGQGSGYT
NA,13,TRBV9,TRBJ2-7,ASSKAGTSFYEQY
NA,10,TRBV30,TRBJ2-7,AWGLAFPEQY
NA,13,TRBV7-6,TRBJ2-7,ASSPLGGRTGEQY
NA,15,TRBV18,TRBJ2-6,ASSPRRDLPGANVLT
NA,16,TRBV25-1,TRBJ2-3,ASSLWAGPDLSTDTQY
NA,11,TRBV11-2,TRBJ1-2,ASSPGGYYGYT
NA,11,TRBV5-8,TRBJ2-1,ASNPSGRGEQF
NA,13,TRBV11-2,TRBJ2-7,ASSSHLRATYEQY
NA,12,TRBV28,TRBJ1-2,ASSYRGLNYGYT
NA,14,TRBV4-2,TRBJ2-5,ASSHPGTGPQETQY
NA,15,TRBV7-8,TRBJ1-5,ASSLAIPGHNDQPQH
NA,11,TRBV11-3,TRBJ1-1,ASSSARGTEAF
NA,12,TRBV5-1,TRBJ1-2,ASSATGIGYGYT
NA,12,TRBV5-1,TRBJ2-7,ASSPGQGASEQY
NA,15,TRBV29-1,TRBJ1-3,SVEDRNGPAGGNTIY
NA,17,TRBV27,TRBJ2-6,ASSLSGPSAGSGANVLT
NA,14,TRBV28,TRBJ2-6,ASSSSSEWGANVLT
NA,12,TRBV28,TRBJ1-1,ASSPLDYPTEAF
NA,13,TRBV5-4,TRBJ2-7,ASSLALAGAYEQY
NA,11,TRBV7-9,TRBJ2-2,ASSSLLTGKLF
NA,14,TRBV19,TRBJ2-2,ASSSPIAGAWGELF
NA,11,TRBV19,TRBJ2-7,ASSTGLDYEQY
NA,12,TRBV4-1,TRBJ1-5,ASAERGSNQPQH
NA,13,TRBV5-5,TRBJ1-1,ASSLGQGPDTEAF
NA,14,TRBV6-5,TRBJ2-1,ASSYSGLARDNEQF
NA,12,TRBV6-7,TRBJ1-1,ASSYRTENTEAF
NA,14,TRBV23-1,TRBJ2-7,ASSQSGHPNPYEQY
NA,13,TRBV30,TRBJ2-7,AWRRGTGVSYEQY
once,11,TRBV9,TRBJ2-3,ASSVDDTDTQY
NA,13,TRBV6-6,TRBJ2-3,ASSFAAGAPDTQY
NA,13,TRBV4-3,TRBJ2-7,ASSQGTGGSYEQY
NA,13,TRBV6-1,TRBJ1-2,ASSQTGGLDYGYT
NA,11,TRBV27,TRBJ2-3,ASSLRSTDTQY
NA,12,TRBV27,TRBJ2-7,ASSFVSQTYEQY
once,14,TRBV10-3,TRBJ1-1,AISDLGDRGKTEAF
NA,14,TRBV27,TRBJ2-6,ASSLQGATGANVLT
NA,13,TRBV7-9,TRBJ1-3,ASSLEEGGPNTIY